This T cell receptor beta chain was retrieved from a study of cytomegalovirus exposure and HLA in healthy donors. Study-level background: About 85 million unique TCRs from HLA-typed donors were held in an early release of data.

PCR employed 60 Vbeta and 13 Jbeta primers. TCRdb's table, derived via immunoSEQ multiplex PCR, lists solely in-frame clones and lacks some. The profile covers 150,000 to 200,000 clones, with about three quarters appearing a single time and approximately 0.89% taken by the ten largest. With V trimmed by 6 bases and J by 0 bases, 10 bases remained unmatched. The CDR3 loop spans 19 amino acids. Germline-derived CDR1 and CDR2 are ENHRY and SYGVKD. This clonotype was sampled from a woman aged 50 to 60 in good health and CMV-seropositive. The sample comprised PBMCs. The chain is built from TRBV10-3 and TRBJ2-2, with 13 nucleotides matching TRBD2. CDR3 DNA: TGTGCCATCAGACCCACGAGGACTAGCGGGGGTCCGAACACCGGGGAGCTGTTTTTT. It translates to CAIRPTRTSGGPNTGELFF.